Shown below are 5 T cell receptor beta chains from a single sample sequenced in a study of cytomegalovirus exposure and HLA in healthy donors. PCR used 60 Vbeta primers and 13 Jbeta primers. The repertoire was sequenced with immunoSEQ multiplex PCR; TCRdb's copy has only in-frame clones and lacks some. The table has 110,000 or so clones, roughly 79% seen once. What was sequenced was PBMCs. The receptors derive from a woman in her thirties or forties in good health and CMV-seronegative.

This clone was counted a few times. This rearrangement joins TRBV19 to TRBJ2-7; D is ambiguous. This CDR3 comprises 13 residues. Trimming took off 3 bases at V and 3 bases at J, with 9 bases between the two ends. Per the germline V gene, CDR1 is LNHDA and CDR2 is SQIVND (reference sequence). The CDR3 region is CASSINRNYEQYF. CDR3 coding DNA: TGTGCCAGTAGTATTAACAGAAACTACGAGCAGTACTTC. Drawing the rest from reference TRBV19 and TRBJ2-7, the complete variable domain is DGGITQSPKYLFRKEGQNVTLSCEQNLNHDAMYWYRQDPGQGLRLIYYSQIVNDFQKGDIAEGYSVSREKKESFPLTVTSAQKNPTAFYLCASSINRNYEQYFGPGTRLTVT.

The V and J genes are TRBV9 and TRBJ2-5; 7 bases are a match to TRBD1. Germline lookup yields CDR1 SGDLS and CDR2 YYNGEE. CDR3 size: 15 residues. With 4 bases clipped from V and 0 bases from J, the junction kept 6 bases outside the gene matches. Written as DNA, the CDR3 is TGTGCCAGCAGCTTCACAGGGGAGTACCAAGAGACCCAGTACTTC. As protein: CASSFTGEYQETQYF.

CDR3 sequence: CAWAWTGGTEAFF. The CDR3 coding sequence is TGTGCCTGGGCATGGACAGGGGGAACTGAAGCTTTCTTT. The chain couples TRBV30 to TRBJ1-1, with 10 bases fitting TRBD1. Germline loops: CDR1 GTSNPN, CDR2 SVGIG (reference sequence). J lost 5 bases, V lost 5 bases, and 5 bases had no gene match. This CDR3 region has 13 residues. The variable domain in full, with the rest retrieved from reference TRBV30 and TRBJ1-1, is SQTIHQWPATLVQPVGSPLSLECTVEGTSNPNLYWYRQAAGRGLQLLFYSVGIGQISSEVPQNLSASRPQDRQFILSSKKLLLSDSGFYLCAWAWTGGTEAFFGQGTRLTVV.

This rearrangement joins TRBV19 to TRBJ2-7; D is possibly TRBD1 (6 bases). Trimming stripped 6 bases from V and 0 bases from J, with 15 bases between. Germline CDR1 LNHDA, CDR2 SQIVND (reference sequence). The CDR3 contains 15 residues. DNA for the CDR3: TGTGCCAGTAGCCGCGGACAGCGATCCTCCTACGAGCAGTACTTC. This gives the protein CASSRGQRSSYEQYF.

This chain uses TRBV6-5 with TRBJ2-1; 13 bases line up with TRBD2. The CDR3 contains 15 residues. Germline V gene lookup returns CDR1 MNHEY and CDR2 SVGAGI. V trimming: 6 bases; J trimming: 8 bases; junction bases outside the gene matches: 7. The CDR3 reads CASSPTSGGADEQFF. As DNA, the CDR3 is TGTGCCAGCAGCCCCACTAGCGGGGGGGCTGATGAGCAGTTCTTC.